Listed here are 27 T cell receptor beta chains from one sample, sequenced in a study of pediatric ulcerative colitis. Sequencing used immunoSEQ multiplex PCR; TCRdb keeps in-frame clones, though not all of them. This table has tens of thousands of clones, about 89% appearing once. The sequenced sample consisted of blood. Every receptor here comes from a boy aged 5-17 years who was a control in a study of pediatric ulcerative colitis.

This CDR3 reads CASSSGQGGNQPQHF. The CDR3 DNA follows: TGTGCCAGCAGCTCGGGACAGGGCGGCAATCAGCCCCAGCATTTT. The chain uses TRBV11-3 and TRBJ1-5, with 9 bases lining up with TRBD1. Germline lookup yields CDR1 SGHNT and CDR2 YENEEA. After removal of 4 bases from V and 2 bases from J, the junction contained 3 bases not matched to a gene. The CDR3 is 15 residues long.

The V and J genes are TRBV27 and TRBJ2-1, with D perhaps matching TRBD1 (6 bases). V was shortened by 5 bases and J by 6 bases, with 14 bases between the two germline ends. The CDR3 runs 14 residues. The germline gives CDR1 MNHEY, CDR2 SMNVEV (reference sequence). CDR3: CASSLRRRGNEQFF. The CDR3 DNA reads TGTGCCAGCAGTCTACGACGCAGGGGCAATGAGCAGTTCTTC.

The gene calls are TRBV7-2 and TRBJ1-5; D uncertain. Germline V gives CDR1 SGHTA, CDR2 FQGNSA. With 5 bases removed from V and 0 bases from J, the gap between germline ends came to 11 bases. The CDR3 covers 15 residues. CDR3 amino acids: CASSADGISNQPQHF. The CDR3 DNA reads as TGTGCCAGCAGCGCGGACGGAATTAGCAATCAGCCCCAGCATTTT.

The chain joins TRBV7-6 to TRBJ1-5; weak D call: TRBD1 (5 bases). V shed 5 bases and J shed 4 bases, with 15 bases lying between them. Germline V CDR1 and CDR2: SGHVS, FNYEAQ. This CDR3 has 15 residues. CDR3 in amino acids: CASSPGQGRNQPQHF. The CDR3 DNA reads TGTGCCAGCAGCCCAGGGCAGGGTCGGAATCAGCCCCAGCATTTT.

The chain links TRBV28 to TRBJ2-7; no clear D gene. CDR1 is MDHEN, CDR2 SYDVKM, per germline. V dropped 1 base and J dropped 4 bases, with 8 bases sitting between them. The CDR3 runs 13 residues. CDR3 bases: TGTGCCAGCAGTTTATCAGGCCCTTACGAGCAGTACTTC. Amino acid sequence: CASSLSGPYEQYF.

A few counts support this clone. The chain has TRBV2 and TRBJ1-5; D remains unclear. The CDR3 sequence is 12 residues long. Per the germline V gene, CDR1 is SNHLY and CDR2 is FYNNEI. V lost 4 bases to trimming and J lost 3 bases, with 4 bases between them. CDR3 residues: CASSGDNQPQHF. In DNA form, the CDR3 reads TGTGCCAGCAGTGGTGACAATCAGCCCCAGCATTTT.

V usage is TRBV29-1 and J usage is TRBJ2-3; 9 bases match TRBD1. V lost 8 bases, J lost 3 bases, and 3 bases stayed unmatched. From germline, CDR1 is SQVTM and CDR2 ANQGSEA. This CDR3 region has 12 residues. The CDR3 here is CSTGQGTDTQYF. CDR3 nucleotide sequence: TGCAGCACTGGACAGGGGACAGATACGCAGTATTTT.

This chain uses TRBV7-2 with TRBJ2-7; D is unclear. Germline V gene sequence: CDR1 SGHTA, CDR2 FQGNSA. CDR3 length: 14 amino acids. Trimming stripped 2 bases from V and 6 bases from J, with 14 bases between. CDR3 amino acids: CASSLLSSSSEQYF. The CDR3 DNA reads TGTGCCAGCAGCTTATTATCCAGCTCAAGCGAGCAGTACTTC.

V and J are TRBV4-1 and TRBJ2-3; D possibly corresponds to TRBD2 (5 bases). The CDR3 loop spans 15 amino acids. Trimming pared 0 bases from V and 6 bases from J, leaving 13 bases between. In germline, CDR1 is MGHRA, CDR2 YSYEKL. The CDR3 protein is CASSQEGRGTDTQYF. For the CDR3, the DNA is TGCGCCAGCAGCCAAGAAGGTCGGGGTACGGATACGCAGTATTTT.

The rearrangement joins TRBV10-2 to TRBJ1-5; tentatively, D is TRBD1 (5 bases). The CDR3 covers 16 residues. Germline assignment: CDR1 WSHSY and CDR2 SAAADI. The V and J ends lost 2 bases and 4 bases respectively, with 15 bases between them. The CDR3 DNA reads TGCGCCAGCAGTGAGACGTGGGGCGGCGGAAATCAGCCCCAGCATTTT. Amino acid sequence: CASSETWGGGNQPQHF.

The J gene is TRBJ1-4, the V gene TRBV11-2; D call uncertain. This CDR3 spans 17 amino acids. V shed 6 bases and J shed 2 bases, with 19 bases lying between them. Germline lookup yields CDR1 SGHAT and CDR2 FQNNGV. The CDR3 DNA follows: TGTGCCAGCAGTCCAACCGCGGAGAAAACGACTAATGAAAAACTGTTTTTT. As protein: CASSPTAEKTTNEKLFF.

This clone occurred once. The V gene is TRBV11-2, the J gene TRBJ2-7; D possibly uses TRBD1 or TRBD2 (5 bases each). This CDR3 spans 19 amino acids. V lost 5 bases and J lost 0, with 26 bases in between. Germline V gene data show CDR1 as SGHAT and CDR2 as FQNNGV. The chain's CDR3 is CASSPFLEGLKYSSYEQYF. The CDR3 region has the DNA TGTGCCAGCAGCCCGTTTCTCGAGGGGCTGAAATATTCCTCCTACGAGCAGTACTTC.

The V call is TRBV11-2, the J call TRBJ2-6, with a possible D match to TRBD1 (5 bases). V was trimmed by 3 bases and J by 8 bases, leaving 11 bases between them. The CDR3 has 14 amino acids. Germline CDR1 SGHAT, CDR2 FQNNGV. As DNA, the CDR3 is TGTGCCAGCAGCTTTTCCAGGGAAACCAACGTCCTGACTTTC. This gives the protein CASSFSRETNVLTF.

This sequence joins TRBV4-1 and TRBJ1-5; TRBD1 is a possible D gene (6 bases). Germline CDR1 MGHRA, CDR2 YSYEKL. The V end was cut by 0 bases, the J end by 6 bases, with 15 bases between. The CDR3 is 16 amino acids. The CDR3 protein is CASSQDPGAQTQPQHF. The CDR3 region has the DNA TGCGCCAGCAGCCAAGATCCGGGGGCGCAGACTCAGCCCCAGCATTTT.

The genes are TRBV9 and TRBJ1-6; 10 positions agree with TRBD1. V was clipped by 0 bases and J by 7 bases; unmatched bases: 4. The CDR3 has 16 residues. The germline gives CDR1 SGDLS, CDR2 YYNGEE. DNA of the CDR3: TGTGCCAGCAGCGTAGCCCCGGGACAGGGGAATTCACCCCTCCACTTT. The encoded protein is CASSVAPGQGNSPLHF.

The chain is built from TRBV2 and TRBJ2-7; 7 nucleotides align to TRBD1. Germline assignment: CDR1 SNHLY and CDR2 FYNNEI. The CDR3 has 14 residues. V lost 5 bases, J lost 4 bases, and 8 bases stayed unmatched. The CDR3 DNA reads TGTGCCAGCAGTAGACAGGGCAGTTTGTACGAGCAGTACTTC. Amino acids: CASSRQGSLYEQYF.

V is TRBV19 and J is TRBJ2-5, with 8 bases lining up with TRBD1. Germline lookup yields CDR1 LNHDA and CDR2 SQIVND (reference sequence). The length of the CDR3 is 14 residues. V shed 8 bases and J 8 bases; nucleotides not matched to a gene: 13. This CDR3 is CASGTGPPQGTQYF. CDR3 DNA: TGTGCCAGTGGGACAGGACCGCCCCAAGGTACCCAGTACTTC.

The J gene is TRBJ2-7, the V gene TRBV7-3, with D possibly matching TRBD2 (6 bases). Trimming cost V 5 bases and J 3 bases, with 17 bases left between them. The CDR3 runs to 15 residues. Germline CDR1 reads SGHTA; CDR2 reads FQGTGA. CDR3 DNA sequence: TGTGCCAGCAGCCCACCACACAGGCGGGACTACGAGCAGTACTTC. Protein sequence: CASSPPHRRDYEQYF.

This clone was observed a handful of times. This chain uses TRBV9 with TRBJ1-1, with D unclear. The V end lost 9 bases, the J end lost 7 bases, and 19 bases lay between the germline ends. Germline-derived CDR1 and CDR2 are SGDLS and YYNGEE. The CDR3 sequence is 13 residues long. The CDR3 is CAIPPNGELEAFF. The CDR3 bases are TGTGCCATTCCGCCCAACGGGGAACTTGAAGCTTTCTTT.

The chain carries TRBV27 and TRBJ1-4, with D perhaps TRBD1 (5 bases). Germline V gene sequence: CDR1 MNHEY, CDR2 SMNVEV (reference sequence). The CDR3 is 15 residues long. V was trimmed by 6 bases and J by 7 bases, leaving 18 bases between them. CDR3 in DNA: TGTGCCAGCAGGAGGGCAAGGGGCATCGGTGAAAAACTGTTTTTT. This translates into CASRRARGIGEKLFF.

The V gene is TRBV27, the J gene TRBJ2-7; D is unresolved. The CDR3 contains 15 residues. Germline CDR1 MNHEY, CDR2 SMNVEV (reference sequence). V was clipped by 0 bases and J by 1 base, with 10 bases between them. The CDR3 is CASSLSGFGSYEQYF. The CDR3 DNA follows: TGTGCCAGCAGTTTATCAGGGTTTGGTTCCTACGAGCAGTACTTC.

This clone was picked up a small number of times. The chain combines TRBV7-3 with TRBJ1-2, with 9 bases lining up with TRBD1. The CDR3 extends over 16 amino acids. The germline gives CDR1 SGHTA, CDR2 FQGTGA. Trimming took 4 bases from V and 6 from J; bases not matched to a gene: 12. In nucleotides, the CDR3 is TGTGCCAGCAGCTCGGGACAGGGCCCCTTCCCAAATGGCTACACCTTC. It specifies CASSSGQGPFPNGYTF.

The chain uses TRBV27 and TRBJ1-1, with 8 positions matching TRBD1. This CDR3 contains 16 residues. V lost 5 bases and J lost 0; bases outside the gene matches: 8. Germline loops: CDR1 MNHEY, CDR2 SMNVEV (reference sequence). The CDR3 coding sequence is TGTGCCAGCAGTCAAAGGACAGGGTTAATGAACACTGAAGCTTTCTTT. This gives the protein CASSQRTGLMNTEAFF.

This clone showed up just a few times. This chain connects TRBV15 to TRBJ2-7; D is undetermined. This CDR3 has 13 amino acids. Trimming cost V 0 bases and J 4 bases, with 7 bases left between them. Looked up from germline, CDR1 is LNHNV and CDR2 is YYDKDF (reference sequence). CDR3 coding DNA: TGTGCCACCAGCAGAGATTGGACGTACGAGCAGTACTTC. As protein: CATSRDWTYEQYF. Combining the CDR3 with reference TRBV15 and TRBJ2-7 gives the whole variable domain DAMVIQNPRYQVTQFGKPVTLSCSQTLNHNVMYWYQQKSSQAPKLLFHYYDKDFNNEADTPDNFQSRRPNTSFCFLDIRSPGLGDTAMYLCATSRDWTYEQYFGPGTRLTVT.

This chain joins TRBV19 and TRBJ1-2, with D maybe TRBD1 (5 bases). The V end lost 4 bases, the J end lost 3 bases, and 18 bases lay between the germline ends. Germline CDR1 is LNHDA and CDR2 is SQIVND (reference sequence). This CDR3 is 16 amino acids long. In DNA form, the CDR3 reads TGTGCCAGTAGTAGGACCTACGAACAGGAACACTATGGCTACACCTTC. Translating it yields CASSRTYEQEHYGYTF.

This clone was observed a handful of times. J is TRBJ2-3 and V is TRBV7-9; 8 nucleotides line up with TRBD1. Trimming removed 4 bases from V and 1 base from J; junction bases left unmatched: 4. Germline V gives CDR1 SEHNR, CDR2 FQNEAQ (reference sequence). This CDR3 is 15 amino acids long. The CDR3 loop reads CASSSSGGGTDTQYF. In nucleotides, the CDR3 is TGTGCCAGCAGCTCCTCAGGGGGCGGCACAGATACGCAGTATTTT.

This CDR3 reads CASRIPGQGTEAFF. CDR3 nucleotides: TGTGCCAGCAGAATCCCGGGACAGGGCACTGAAGCTTTCTTT. The V and J genes are TRBV7-2 and TRBJ1-1, with 9 bases lining up with TRBD1. Germline CDR1 SGHTA, CDR2 FQGNSA. V lost 6 bases and J lost 4; bases outside the gene matches: 6. This CDR3 is built from 14 residues.